The clone carrying this T cell receptor beta chain showed up just once. No antigen is known for it. The entry originates in a study of somatic mutations in cytotoxic T cells in rheumatoid arthritis. Whole-study context: No treatment had yet been given when patient blood (roughly 29 ml EDTA) was drawn, right after diagnosis. Study-level points and caveats: Only rheumatoid arthritis patients, not healthy controls, showed CD8+ clonality increasing with age.

Trimming stripped 2 bases from V and 6 bases from J, with 11 bases between. The CDR3 is 14 amino acids. From germline, CDR1 is MNHNY and CDR2 SVGAGI (reference sequence). Measured with immunoSEQ multiplex PCR; TCRdb has only the in-frame clones, and not every one. This table holds approximately 18,000 clones, around 80% found once. Sequenced: CD8+ T cells sorted from blood. The clonotype originates from an adult with rheumatoid arthritis. The chain combines TRBV6-6 with TRBJ1-5; D is unresolved. In DNA, the CDR3 is TGTGCCAGCAGTTACGGGCCGGTTTTTCAGCCCCAGCATTTT. It yields the protein CASSYGPVFQPQHF.